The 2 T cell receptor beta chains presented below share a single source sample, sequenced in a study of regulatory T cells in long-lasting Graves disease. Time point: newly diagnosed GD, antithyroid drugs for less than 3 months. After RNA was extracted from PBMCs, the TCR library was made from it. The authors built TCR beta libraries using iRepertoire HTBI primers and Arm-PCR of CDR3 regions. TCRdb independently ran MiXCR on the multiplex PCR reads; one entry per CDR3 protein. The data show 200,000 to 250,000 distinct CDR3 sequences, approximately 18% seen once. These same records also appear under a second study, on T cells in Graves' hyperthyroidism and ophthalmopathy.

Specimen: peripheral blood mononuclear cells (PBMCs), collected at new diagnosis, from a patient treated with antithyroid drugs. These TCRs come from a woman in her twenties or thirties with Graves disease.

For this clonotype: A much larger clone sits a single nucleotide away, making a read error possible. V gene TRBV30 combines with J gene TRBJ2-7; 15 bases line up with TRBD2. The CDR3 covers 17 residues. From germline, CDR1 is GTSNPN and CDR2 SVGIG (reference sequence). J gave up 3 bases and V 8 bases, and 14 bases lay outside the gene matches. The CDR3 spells CARWVTGTSGGYYEQYF. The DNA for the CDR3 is TGTGCCCGTTGGGTGACCGGGACTAGCGGGGGGTACTACGAGCAGTACTTC.

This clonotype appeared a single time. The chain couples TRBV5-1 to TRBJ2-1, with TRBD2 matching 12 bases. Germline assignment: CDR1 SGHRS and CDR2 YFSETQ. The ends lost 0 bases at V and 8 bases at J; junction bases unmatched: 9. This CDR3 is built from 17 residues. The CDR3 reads CASSLVELAGGVDEQFF. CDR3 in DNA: TGCGCCAGCAGCTTGGTTGAACTAGCGGGAGGAGTAGATGAGCAGTTCTTC.